This TCR beta chain appears in the sequencing data of a study of control samples from healthy donors and cancer patients (dated by TCRdb to the early 2020s). Points on this clone: This receptor's antigen is unknown. No quality values exist for individual bases; no much larger clone is one base distant.

Preparation of the library involved the immunoSEQ multiplex PCR assay. Not all clones reach the TCRdb copy of this immuneACCESS table, which keeps in-frame sequences only. Checked studies attribute under half of the gap to unresolved V genes and leave the rest unexplained. In this sample the table shows 80,000 or so clones, around 92% of which occur a single time. About 5.6% of the sample rests with the top ten. From the cysteine up to the phenylalanine, the CDR3 has a length of 15 residues. Left in the record is the CDR3 DNA by itself, 45 bases read in frame from the first base. Deletion took 3 bases off V and 1 base off J, with a span of 12 bases between the germline ends. Per the germline V gene, SGHAT is the CDR1 and FQNNGV is the CDR2.

Recombination connected TRBV11-2 to TRBJ1-1; the D gene is perhaps TRBD1, on 6 matching bases. Sequencing was carried out using blood. The TCR comes from a woman in her sixties or seventies in good health. In nucleotides, the sequence is TGTGCCAGCAGCTTTCCGCAGGGGACGAACACTGAAGCTTTCTTT. This gives the protein CASSFPQGTNTEAFF.